Included here is one TCR beta chain sequence, with context. Germline loops: CDR1 SGHTA, CDR2 FQGNSA. The CDR3 spans 14 residues. V lost 0 bases to trimming and J lost 3 bases, with 8 bases between them. The sample originates from a study of cytomegalovirus exposure and HLA in healthy donors. Amplification used 60 Vbeta primers and 13 Jbeta primers. Method: immunoSEQ multiplex PCR; TCRdb's copy keeps in-frame clones and lacks some. The table has 100,000 to 150,000 clones, 74% seen once. Though nominally healthy at sampling, donors likely had unrecorded immune exposures. The receptor comes from a woman between 50 and 59 years old in good health and CMV-seropositive. The chain carries TRBV7-2 and TRBJ1-1, with a tentative D call TRBD1 (5 bases). The sequencing sample was made of PBMCs. The CDR3 sequence: CASSLAPGYTEAFF. The DNA for the CDR3 is TGTGCCAGCAGCTTAGCCCCAGGGTACACTGAAGCTTTCTTT.